The 16 T cell receptor beta chains below all came from one sample that was sequenced in a study of untreated major depressive disorder. Findings and caveats of the study: TRBV05-01 (Vbeta 5.1) usage was higher in CD4+ T cells of depressed patients than controls.

These receptors' antigens are unknown. Sequencing used immunoSEQ multiplex PCR; TCRdb keeps in-frame clones, though not all of them. The data show fewer than 30,000 clones, around 90% seen once. The sequencing sample was made of CD4+ T cells from PBMCs. Every receptor here comes from a woman aged 25-40 years with major depressive disorder.

The chain employs TRBV7-2 and TRBJ2-7; maybe TRBD2 (6 bases). From germline, CDR1 is SGHTA and CDR2 FQGNSA. The ends were cut back, 5 bases at V and 2 bases at J, with 16 bases in the middle. The CDR3 has 15 amino acids. Here the CDR3 reads CASSRGGGRPYEQYF. The CDR3 coding sequence is TGTGCCAGCAGCCGGGGAGGCGGAAGACCCTACGAGCAGTACTTC.

This clone showed up just once. The chain links TRBV9 to TRBJ2-5; D perhaps matches TRBD2 (6 bases). V was trimmed by 3 bases and J by 2 bases, leaving 8 bases between them. The length of the CDR3 is 13 residues. The V gene's germline CDR1 is SGDLS and CDR2 YYNGEE. The chain's CDR3 is CASSGRAQETQYF. Written as DNA, the CDR3 is TGTGCCAGCAGCGGGAGGGCTCAAGAGACCCAGTACTTC.

The chain carries TRBV9 and TRBJ2-1; D unclear. Germline V gene data show CDR1 as SGDLS and CDR2 as YYNGEE. With 3 bases removed from V and 1 base from J, the gap between germline ends came to 8 bases. This CDR3 comprises 14 residues. CDR3 sequence reads: CASSGSLSYNEQFF. Written as DNA, the CDR3 is TGTGCCAGCAGCGGGAGTTTGTCCTACAATGAGCAGTTCTTC.

The chain is built from TRBV7-9 and TRBJ1-2; no reliable D call. This CDR3 has 12 residues. V lost 2 bases, J lost 4 bases, and 5 bases lay in between. CDR1 is SEHNR and CDR2 is FQNEAQ in the germline V gene (reference sequence). The CDR3 region is CASSLRPYGYTF. CDR3 sequence (DNA): TGTGCCAGCAGCTTACGACCCTATGGCTACACCTTC.

CDR3 nucleotides: TGTGCCAGCAGCTTCCGGGGCGGAGGAAACACCATATATTTT. Translation gives CASSFRGGGNTIYF. The chain has TRBV5-8 and TRBJ1-3; possible D gene TRBD1, 5 bases. CDR1 is SGHTS, CDR2 YDEGEE, per germline. The CDR3 has 14 amino acids. V was trimmed by 2 bases and J by 4 bases, leaving 10 bases between them.

The chain links TRBV11-2 to TRBJ2-5, with D tentatively TRBD1 (7 bases). There are 17 residues in the CDR3. The germline V gene has CDR1 SGHAT and CDR2 FQNNGV. V lost 6 bases and J 2 bases, leaving 22 bases between the germline ends. The CDR3 spells CASSLSGQARGQETQYF. The CDR3 nucleotides are TGTGCCAGCAGTCTTAGCGGACAGGCAAGGGGTCAAGAGACCCAGTACTTC.

This chain connects TRBV5-1 to TRBJ1-2; a possible D gene is TRBD1 (6 bases). V lost 0 bases and J lost 0, with 6 bases in between. The CDR3 loop spans 14 amino acids. Germline V gives CDR1 SGHRS, CDR2 YFSETQ. CDR3 sequence (DNA): TGCGCCAGCAGCTTGGGGGACACTAACTATGGCTACACCTTC. This encodes CASSLGDTNYGYTF.

V usage is TRBV28 and J usage is TRBJ1-4, with unresolved D. V was clipped by 9 bases and J by 6 bases, with 17 bases between them. The CDR3 covers 14 residues. Germline assignment: CDR1 MDHEN and CDR2 SYDVKM. This chain's CDR3 is CARSPPVDDEKLFF. The DNA for the CDR3 is TGTGCCAGGAGTCCGCCTGTTGACGATGAAAAACTGTTTTTT.

The chain joins TRBV9 to TRBJ1-6, with D possibly TRBD1 on 5 matching bases. The CDR3 has 16 residues. V dropped 0 bases and J dropped 4 bases, with 11 bases sitting between them. CDR1 and CDR2 from the germline V gene are SGDLS and YYNGEE. CDR3 in amino acids: CASSVGGEQYNSPLHF. CDR3 nucleotides: TGTGCCAGCAGCGTAGGAGGGGAACAGTATAATTCACCCCTCCACTTT.

J is TRBJ2-7 and V is TRBV9; D uncertain. V was trimmed by 0 bases and J by 1 base, leaving 8 bases between them. The germline V gene encodes CDR1 SGDLS and CDR2 YYNGEE. The length of the CDR3 is 14 residues. The CDR3 is CASSVDVSSYEQYF. Written as DNA, the CDR3 is TGTGCCAGCAGCGTAGATGTATCTTCCTACGAGCAGTACTTC.

This sequence joins TRBV7-9 and TRBJ2-7; 11 bases agree with TRBD1. J lost 6 bases, V lost 0 bases, and 4 bases had no gene match. The germline V gene encodes CDR1 SEHNR and CDR2 FQNEAQ (reference sequence). This CDR3 is built from 15 residues. CDR3 nucleotides: TGTGCCAGCAGCTTAGCGGGGACAGGGGGTTTCGAGCAGTACTTC. Encoded protein: CASSLAGTGGFEQYF.

This chain connects TRBV28 to TRBJ1-5; D remains unclear. The CDR3 is 16 amino acids. The ends were cut back, 4 bases at V and 2 bases at J, with 15 bases in the middle. The germline CDR1 and CDR2 sequences are MDHEN and SYDVKM. The CDR3 sequence is CASSSRRWVGNQPQHF. As DNA, the CDR3 is TGTGCCAGCAGTTCCAGGCGGTGGGTGGGCAATCAGCCCCAGCATTTT.

This clone showed up just once. The V gene is TRBV2, the J gene TRBJ2-2; tentatively, D is TRBD2 (5 bases). CDR1 is SNHLY and CDR2 is FYNNEI in the germline V gene. This CDR3 is built from 12 residues. V shed 3 bases and J shed 7 bases, with 6 bases lying between them. CDR3 coding DNA: TGTGCCAGCAGTGAGGCGGGCGGGGAGCTGTTTTTT. Protein sequence: CASSEAGGELFF.

The rearrangement uses TRBV4-2 and TRBJ1-2; TRBD1 is a possible D gene (6 bases). This CDR3 comprises 15 residues. Germline V gene lookup returns CDR1 LGHNA and CDR2 YNFKEQ. Trimming removed 0 bases at V and 3 bases at J, with 11 bases between. The CDR3 bases are TGTGCCAGCAGCCAAGAAGCACAGGGTCACTATGGCTACACCTTC. This encodes CASSQEAQGHYGYTF.

The chain has TRBV7-3 and TRBJ1-2, with D possibly being TRBD1 (6 bases). Trimming pared 5 bases from V and 4 bases from J, leaving 11 bases between. The CDR3 extends over 13 amino acids. The germline V gene has CDR1 SGHTA and CDR2 FQGTGA. The CDR3 nucleotides read TGTGCCAGCAGCCCGACAGGTCTCTATGGCTACACCTTC. Translation gives CASSPTGLYGYTF.

The CDR3: CASRFSGETQYF. Written as DNA, the CDR3 is TGTGCCAGCAGGTTCTCCGGGGAGACCCAGTACTTC. The V gene is TRBV6-1, the J gene TRBJ2-5; unclear D gene. There are 12 residues in the CDR3. Trimming shortened V by 6 bases and J by 5 bases, and 10 bases separated the two germline ends. The germline CDR1 and CDR2 sequences are MNHNS and SASEGT.